This T cell receptor (beta chain) was profiled in a study of chemoradiotherapy in HPV16-positive cancers. Study-wide points: In HPV16-positive patients, HPV-responsive T-cell expansion tracked better recurrence-free survival. During treatment, candidate HPV-specific clones and E7-related motifs expanded in tumor. HPV-specific T cells were functionally defined from only two HPV16-positive patients.

Assay used: immunoSEQ multiplex PCR; TCRdb lists only in-frame clones, some missing. Of more than 9,500 clones listed, 78% are singletons. Over chemoradiotherapy, repertoires were sampled more than once. The V gene's germline CDR1 is ENHRY and CDR2 SYGVKD. This CDR3 is built from 12 residues. Trimming took 6 bases from V and 6 from J, leaving 11 bases between them. This clone is medium-sized (0.01 to 0.1%) within its sample. Its specificity is not known. This receptor was identified in a human donor with HPV-associated anogenital cancer. The gene calls are TRBV10-3 and TRBJ1-1; D is ambiguous. The specimen was taken from a patient who underwent chemoradiotherapy. The CDR3 DNA is TGTGCCATCAGGGACTACTACTCTGAAGCTTTCTTT. Translation: CAIRDYYSEAFF.